Included here is one TCR beta chain sequence, with context. What it binds is not known. The CDR3 extends 3 residues past the end of the read, so its final part is completed from the germline J gene. The data were produced by immunoSEQ multiplex PCR, yet TCRdb's version contains in-frame clones alone and is incomplete. In total, the table holds about 32,000 clones. This sample was taken from a study of T cells in women clearing cervical HPV infection. Study-level background: Donors had HPV16-related CIN3 or worse; 2 had invasive cancer. With HLA typing for only a few women, HLA confounding remains possible. Study-level findings and limits: Associations may precede or follow infection; HPV-specific or memory T cells were not isolated. CIN3+ cases had significantly higher TCR richness than controls; evenness did not differ.

Germline values: CDR1 SGHDN, CDR2 FVKESK. V lost 0 bases and J lost 1, with 9 bases in between. This CDR3 contains 15 residues. The chain combines TRBV14 with TRBJ2-5, with TRBD2 as a possible D gene (6 bases). This receptor was taken from a woman between 18 and 70 years old with a cervical HPV16 infection that either progressed to CIN3+ or cleared (not recorded which). Sequencing used blood buffy coat. Incomplete CDR3 DNA: TGTGCCAGCAGCCAAGATCGGGACTCCCAAGAGACC. The encoded protein is CASSQDRDSQET. The full CDR3 protein is CASSQDRDSQETQYF.